The entry below describes one T cell receptor beta chain. This record belongs to a study of stem cell transplantation in POMP-related autoinflammatory disease. The assay was immunoSEQ multiplex PCR, and TCRdb's table has in-frame clones only and misses some. The repertoire includes approximately 30,000 clones, around 90% of them detected once, and about 0.72% sits in the top ten. The CDR3 runs 14 residues. Trimming pared 2 bases from V and 1 base from J, leaving 5 bases between. Germline V lookup: CDR1 SGHTA, CDR2 FQGTGA. The V call is TRBV7-3, the J call TRBJ2-2, with D uncertain. Source: CD4+ T cells from PBMCs, taken before stem cell transplantation. The clonotype originates from a human donor with POMP-related autoinflammation and immune dysregulation (PRAID). The CDR3 protein is CASSLSLNTGELFF. The CDR3 coding sequence is TGTGCCAGCAGCTTATCACTGAACACCGGGGAGCTGTTTTTT.